The rows below give T cell receptor beta chains drawn from one sample of a study of cytomegalovirus exposure and HLA in healthy donors. Clones were read by immunoSEQ multiplex PCR, and TCRdb kept only the in-frame ones, dropping some. This sample has under 110,000 clones; roughly 80% occur once, and the top ten carry around 4%. The material sequenced was PBMCs. The receptors were gathered from a man in his forties in good health and CMV-seronegative. CDR3s include the opening cysteine and the closing phenylalanine or tryptophan. The D gene is left open where the match is weak. Clone size is shown for a subset of rows, as once, few, many or a class of expanded clone.

V gene	D gene	clone size	J gene	CDR3 DNA	CDR3 protein
TRBV4-2	-	few	TRBJ2-5	TGTGCCAGCAGCCAGCGGGTAGAAGGAGAGACCCAGTACTTC	CASSQRVEGETQYF
TRBV4-3	-	-	TRBJ2-3	TGCGCCAGCAGCCAACACACTACAATCCGAGATACGCAGTATTTT	CASSQHTTIRDTQYF
TRBV7-8	-	-	TRBJ1-6	TGTGCCAGCAGCTTAGCTCGGACAGATTATAATTCACCCCTCCACTTT	CASSLARTDYNSPLHF
TRBV6-5	-	-	TRBJ1-2	TGTGCCAGCAGTTACGAGAGGAAGGGGTATGGCTACACCTTC	CASSYERKGYGYTF
TRBV7-9	-	-	TRBJ1-3	TGTTCCACCTCAACGGCGGGCATATATTTT	CSTSTAGIYF
TRBV30	TRBD2	-	TRBJ2-7	TGTGCCTGGAGAGGACTAGCGGGGGTCTACGAGCAGTACTTC	CAWRGLAGVYEQYF
TRBV5-8	-	once	TRBJ1-6	TGTGCCAGCAGCGGCCGCGGAGCGAGCTCCTATAATTCACCCCTCCACTTT	CASSGRGASSYNSPLHF
TRBV19	TRBD2	-	TRBJ2-5	TGTGCCAGTAGGGCGGGGGGTTTTGAGACCCAGTACTTC	CASRAGGFETQYF
TRBV2	-	-	TRBJ2-1	TGTGCCAGCAGTCGGAGAAACAATGAGCAGTTCTTC	CASSRRNNEQFF
TRBV10-1	-	-	TRBJ2-3	TGCGCCAGCACCCACAGGGATGGCGGCTTAAGCACAGATACGCAGTATTTT	CASTHRDGGLSTDTQYF
TRBV15	-	-	TRBJ1-1	TGTGCCACCTCGTTCTACGGAGGGGACACTGAAGCTTTCTTT	CATSFYGGDTEAFF
TRBV7-9	-	once	TRBJ1-2	TGTGCCAGCAGCTTAGGCAGGGATTATGGCTACACCTTC	CASSLGRDYGYTF
TRBV2	TRBD1	once	TRBJ2-3	TGTGCCAGCACCCAGGGGGAGAGCACAGATACGCAGTATTTT	CASTQGESTDTQYF
TRBV7-2	-	few	TRBJ1-3	TGTGCCAGCAGCTTTGGGGGCCTCTCTGGAAACACCATATATTTT	CASSFGGLSGNTIYF
TRBV6-5	-	-	TRBJ1-4	TGTGCCAGCAGTTGGATCCGGGGTGAAAAACTGTTTTTT	CASSWIRGEKLFF
TRBV28	TRBD1	-	TRBJ1-6	TGTGCCAGTTTATCGGGACAGGGCTCCTATAATTCACCCCTCCACTTT	CASLSGQGSYNSPLHF
TRBV6-1	TRBD1	-	TRBJ1-2	TGTGCCAGCAGACAGGGGGAGACTAACTATGGCTACACCTTC	CASRQGETNYGYTF
TRBV7-9	-	-	TRBJ1-6	TGTGCCAGCAGCTTCAGTAATTCACCCCTCCACTTT	CASSFSNSPLHF
TRBV10-1	TRBD1	-	TRBJ1-2	TGCGCCAGCAGTGCATGGCAGGGGGATGGCTACACCTTC	CASSAWQGDGYTF
TRBV7-3	TRBD1	-	TRBJ2-1	TGTGCCAGCAGGTCCGGGACAGGGGTCTACAATGAGCAGTTCTTC	CASRSGTGVYNEQFF
TRBV5-1	TRBD2	-	TRBJ2-1	TGCGCCAGCAGGGGACTAGCGGGGGCAAATGAGCAGTTCTTC	CASRGLAGANEQFF
TRBV6-5	TRBD1	-	TRBJ2-7	TGTGCCAGCAGTTACACACAGGGGAGCTCCTACGAGCAGTACTTC	CASSYTQGSSYEQYF
TRBV9	-	-	TRBJ2-1	TGTGCCAGCAGCGTAGTATATCAACGAGGGACTGGACAAAGGTACAATGAGCAGTTCTTC	CASSVVYQRGTGQRYNEQFF
TRBV6-5	TRBD1	-	TRBJ1-3	TGTGCCAGCAGTTACTCGAACAGGGGAGGAAACACCATATATTTT	CASSYSNRGGNTIYF
TRBV5-4	-	-	TRBJ2-5	TGTGCCAGCAGCTTGGCAGGGGAGACCCAGTACTTC	CASSLAGETQYF
TRBV5-1	TRBD2	once	TRBJ2-3	TGCGCCAGCAGCTTGGGCGGGGGGTACACAGATACGCAGTATTTT	CASSLGGGYTDTQYF
TRBV7-9	-	-	TRBJ1-2	TGTGCCAGCAGCGCCTCGGGCGGGGGTGGCGGCTACACCTTC	CASSASGGGGGYTF
TRBV7-2	TRBD2	-	TRBJ2-4	TGTGCCAGCAGCCTAGCGGGGGGGCCAGACATTCAGTACTTC	CASSLAGGPDIQYF
TRBV28	-	-	TRBJ1-2	TGTGCCAGCAGGGGAGGGGGTGGTGTCGGCTACACCTTC	CASRGGGGVGYTF
TRBV2	-	-	TRBJ2-5	TGTGCCAGCAGTGAAACAGCTGGAGGGGAGACCCAGTACTTC	CASSETAGGETQYF
TRBV5-1	TRBD1	-	TRBJ2-2	TGCGCCAGCAGCTGGGGGACAGGGGGCAACACCGGGGAGCTGTTTTTT	CASSWGTGGNTGELFF